This T cell receptor (beta chain) originates from a study of blood T cell repertoires in COVID-19 (dated by TCRdb to 2020 to 2021). Background for the entire study: The collaborator samples originated in the United States, Italy and Spain and spanned the acute and convalescent phases of COVID-19. The prospective study material was composed of cDNA or gDNA derived from T cells, B-cell-depleted T cells, or PBMCs. Subjects who had been exposed to COVID-19, were actively infected with it, or had recovered from it provided the deeply sampled blood TCRbeta repertoires that made up the dataset. The repertoires were released in a freely available public database intended as a resource for research on the immune response to SARS-CoV-2. The samples were drawn from two sources: the first 160 participants of the ongoing ImmuneRACE study, and fewer than 1,500 subjects contributed by 6 global collaborators. The sample metadata nearly always contained a de-identified subject ID, COVID-19 status, age in years and sex. Where available, HLA class I and class II types were obtained from metadata supplied by the sample provider rather than from assay-based typing.

There are 14 amino acids in the CDR3, from cysteine to phenylalanine inclusive. Solely the CDR3 DNA is kept, with 42 bases framed from the first base. Trimming costs V 0 bases and J 0 bases, and their ends lie 6 bases apart. From the germline V gene, CDR1 is MNHEY and CDR2 is SVGEGT. Here is what the overall study found, with its caveats: The quantity of clinical and demographic metadata differed by source and by participant and was supplied without curation.

The immunoSEQ Assay, a bias-controlled multiplex PCR, was used to amplify TCRbeta CDR3 regions from genomic DNA. The original pipeline was this. Within the assay, amplification of reference gene primers was used to estimate how many nucleated cells each sample contained. To quantify the absolute abundance of each unique TCRbeta CDR3 rearrangement, sequence reads were collapsed and filtered. For each sample, productive Simpson clonality was calculated as the square root of Simpson's diversity index across productive rearrangements. TCRdb limited this immuneACCESS table to in-frame rearrangements with V and J called. A share of clones is missing; checked studies link under half to unresolved V genes, and the rest is unexplained. The V and J calls and clone size come from that table; D and trimming were worked out from the DNA. The sample contains 60,000 or so clones, under 85% of them found a single time. Roughly 27% of the sample belongs to the ten largest clones.

Collaborating institutions collected whole blood in K2EDTA tubes following their own protocols. For TCRbeta analysis, collaborator samples were shipped as frozen whole blood, as isolated PBMCs, or as DNA extracted from either sample type. This clone turned up a few times. Its antigen remains unidentified. The input lacks base qualities; no much larger clone sits a single base away. The receptor was isolated from a woman of 80 years or more with acute or convalescent COVID-19. The sequenced sample was peripheral blood. This chain is built from TRBV6-2 or TRBV6-3 and TRBJ2-7; the D gene is unclear. The CDR3 region: CASSYSAVSYEQYF. The nucleotide sequence is given as TGTGCCAGCAGTTACTCGGCAGTCTCCTACGAGCAGTACTTC.